These T cell receptor beta chains were read from a single sample in a study of CD8 T cells in ankylosing spondylitis. TCRdb used MiXCR to reprocess the 5' RACE reads, holding one entry per CDR3 protein. In the table there are 670,000 or so distinct CDR3 sequences, under 20% of which are singletons. Sequences were obtained from blood, either unsorted or a sorted T cell fraction (not recorded which). These receptors were collected from a male donor with ankylosing spondylitis. The CDR3 runs from the conserved cysteine through the conserved F or W. A D gene is named only where the DNA matches it firmly. The size field is filled for only some rows; it gives once, few, many or a size class.

>.|TRBV15|.|15|TRBJ1-1
CATSRDVGLNTEAFF
TGTGCCACCAGCAGAGATGTAGGGCTGAACACTGAAGCTTTCTTT
>few|TRBV20-1|.|14|TRBJ2-7
CSANVGQDHNEQYF
TGCAGTGCTAATGTGGGTCAGGACCACAACGAGCAGTACTTC
>.|TRBV6-5|TRBD2|16|TRBJ2-3
CASRVTSGGGTDTQYF
TGTGCCAGCAGAGTTACTAGCGGGGGGGGCACAGATACGCAGTATTTT
>.|TRBV29-1|.|13|TRBJ2-1
CSVEKNRVHEQFF
TGCAGCGTTGAAAAAAACAGGGTCCATGAGCAGTTCTTC
>many|TRBV12-3/TRBV12-4|.|15|TRBJ2-2
CASSPGTPNTGELFF
TGTGCCAGCAGTCCCGGGACACCGAACACCGGGGAGCTGTTTTTT
>.|TRBV12-3/TRBV12-4|TRBD1|13|TRBJ1-1
CASSFGQGREAFF
TGTGCCAGCAGTTTTGGACAGGGCAGGGAAGCTTTCTTT
>few|TRBV28|.|12|TRBJ2-7
CACRGPSYEQYF
TGTGCCTGCAGGGGCCCGTCCTACGAGCAGTACTTC
>.|TRBV4-2|TRBD2|17|TRBJ2-4
CASSQDFSGGAKNIQYF
TGTGCCAGCAGCCAAGATTTCAGCGGGGGGGCCAAAAACATTCAGTACTTC
>few|TRBV13|.|15|TRBJ1-2
CASSPGLPRDYGYTF
TGTGCCAGCAGCCCAGGGTTGCCGCGCGACTATGGCTACACCTTC
>.|TRBV3-1|.|14|TRBJ1-2
CASSQAAGSGSYTF
TGTGCCAGCAGCCAAGCAGCGGGGTCAGGTAGCTACACCTTC
>.|TRBV5-1|.|15|TRBJ2-1
CASSLNSETNNEQFF
TGCGCCAGCAGCTTAAATAGCGAGACTAACAATGAGCAGTTCTTC
>once|TRBV2|.|13|TRBJ2-3
CACGGGNTDTQYF
TGTGCCTGTGGTGGAGGCAACACAGATACGCAGTATTTT
>few|TRBV5-1|TRBD1|15|TRBJ2-5
CASSFGTGGVETQYF
TGCGCCAGCAGCTTCGGGACAGGGGGCGTAGAGACCCAGTACTTC
>.|TRBV28|.|12|TRBJ2-7
CASSFSYYEQYF
TGTGCCAGCAGTTTTTCCTACTACGAGCAGTACTTC
>few|TRBV6-2/TRBV6-3|TRBD1|14|TRBJ1-1
CASRAGTGVTEAFF
TGTGCCAGCAGAGCCGGGACAGGGGTGACTGAAGCTTTCTTT
>.|TRBV7-9|.|14|TRBJ1-1
CASSFGWGNTEAFF
TGTGCCAGCAGCTTCGGCTGGGGGAACACTGAAGCTTTCTTT
>few|TRBV7-9|.|16|TRBJ2-7
CASSSLTGTQRDEQYF
TGTGCCAGCAGCTCCCTTACAGGGACTCAAAGAGACGAGCAGTACTTC
>few|TRBV4-3|.|18|TRBJ1-5
CASSRHRGGGRSNQPQHF
TGCGCCAGCAGCCGCCACCGGGGGGGGGGAAGAAGCAATCAGCCCCAGCATTTT
>.|TRBV28|.|16|TRBJ2-1
CASSHEQLVSYNEQFF
TGTGCCAGCAGTCACGAACAACTGGTATCCTACAATGAGCAGTTCTTC
>few|TRBV6-2/TRBV6-3|TRBD2|15|TRBJ2-1
CASSDRLAGNNEQFF
TGTGCCAGCAGTGACCGGCTAGCGGGGAACAATGAGCAGTTCTTC
>many|TRBV9|.|13|TRBJ2-1
CASSGDSPLEQFF
TGTGCCAGCAGCGGCGACAGCCCTTTGGAGCAGTTCTTC
>few|TRBV4-3|TRBD2|16|TRBJ2-1
CASSQDWLAGVNEQFF
TGCGCCAGCAGCCAAGATTGGCTAGCGGGAGTAAATGAGCAGTTCTTC
>.|TRBV27|TRBD1|15|TRBJ2-7
CASSFHPRGLYEQYF
TGTGCCAGCAGTTTCCATCCAAGGGGGCTCTACGAGCAGTACTTC
>few|TRBV10-3|.|15|TRBJ2-2
CAISERQENTGELFF
TGTGCCATCAGTGAAAGACAGGAGAACACCGGGGAGCTGTTTTTT
>few|TRBV12-3/TRBV12-4|TRBD1|15|TRBJ1-1
CASSMTGTGGTEAFF
TGTGCCAGCAGTATGACCGGGACAGGGGGAACTGAAGCTTTCTTT
>many|TRBV28|TRBD1|15|TRBJ2-7
CASISTRTGRYEQYF
TGTGCCAGCATCTCAACCAGGACAGGACGTTACGAGCAGTACTTC
>many|TRBV14|.|18|TRBJ1-2
CASSQDQWQGPPNYGYTF
TGTGCCAGCAGCCAAGATCAGTGGCAGGGTCCTCCTAACTATGGCTACACCTTC
>.|TRBV7-3|TRBD1|15|TRBJ1-1
CASSLRGDRGTEAFF
TGTGCCAGCAGCTTAAGGGGGGACAGGGGTACTGAAGCTTTCTTT
>few|TRBV5-6|TRBD1|14|TRBJ2-4
CASSPSDRRNIQYF
TGTGCCAGCAGCCCATCGGACAGGAGGAACATTCAGTACTTC
>few|TRBV4-1|.|14|TRBJ1-5
CASSQETGPRPQHF
TGCGCCAGCAGCCAAGAAACCGGGCCCAGGCCCCAGCATTTT
>.|TRBV28|.|17|TRBJ1-2
CASSLPVRGGYNYGYTF
TGTGCCAGCAGTCTCCCGGTTAGGGGGGGATATAACTATGGCTACACCTTC
>few|TRBV20-1|TRBD1|15|TRBJ2-7
CSARDYRTGPGEQYF
TGCAGTGCTAGAGATTATAGGACAGGGCCCGGCGAGCAGTACTTC
>.|TRBV19|.|13|TRBJ1-5
CASTLQMNQPQHF
TGTGCCAGTACTCTACAGATGAATCAGCCCCAGCATTTT